This T cell receptor (beta chain) was obtained from a study of somatic mutations in cytotoxic T cells in rheumatoid arthritis listed by TCRdb under 2017. For context, the study as a whole: Before any treatment started and right after they were diagnosed, patients gave peripheral blood samples (approximately 33 ml EDTA). A FACSAria II or Sony SH800 was used to flow-sort some V beta antibody-stained T-cell populations at nearly 100% purity, and TCRB sequencing was also done on sorted V beta1+ cells. The median ages of the patient and control groups were essentially identical. The study asked whether expanded CD8+ T-cell clones in newly diagnosed, untreated rheumatoid arthritis carry somatic mutations, and used TCRB deep sequencing to characterize clonality. A total of around 62 rheumatoid arthritis patients and about 20 healthy controls underwent TCRB deep sequencing. General findings and caveats noted by the study authors: The slight underrepresentation of TRBV07 in patients was not corrected for multiple comparisons. The antigen targets of the expanded CD8+ clones were unknown, and absence from virus-specific databases did not rule out viral specificity. In patients, CD8+ clonality rose with age (Spearman r=0.49), which was not the case in healthy controls. The largest CD8+ clone made up more than 20% of CD8+ cells in about an eighth of the 65 patients, and blood and synovial fluid shared several identical CD8+ TCRB sequences. Rheumatoid arthritis patients and age-matched healthy controls did not significantly differ in CD8+ T-cell clonality.

V was cut back by 2 bases and J by 0 bases, leaving a gap of 11 bases between them. CDR1 and CDR2 were assigned from the germline V gene as KGHSH and LQKENI. The CDR3 runs 16 amino acids, cysteine and phenylalanine included. Solely the CDR3 DNA is kept, with 48 bases framed from the first base. Flow cytometry confirmed the purity of CD4+ and CD8+ cells that had been isolated by positive magnetic bead selection on an AutoMACS. Peripheral blood mononuclear cells were obtained using density gradient separation with Ficoll-Paque PLUS. DNA from CD4-enriched, CD8-enriched or PBMC samples was extracted using Nucleospin Tissue or Tissue XS kits and then quantified on a Qubit 2.0 fluorometer. As regards this clone: Its antigen has not been determined. No base quality values were provided; no much bigger clone lies one nucleotide off.

Sequencing of TCRB CDR3 was done on genomic DNA with the immunoSEQ assay. Processing in the source paper ran as follows. Only a few patient CD8+ clones larger than 1% matched published virus-specific TCRB sequences when compared against them. The analyses included only productive TCRB rearrangements. Clonality was expressed as a Shannon entropy-based productive clonality index, with each clone defined by a unique TCRB CDR3 sequence. Repertoire overlap for a pair of samples was computed from each clone's template counts relative to total templates per sample. Flow cytometry-measured V-gene usage correlated with V-gene usage from TCRB sequencing, with a Spearman r of less than 0.65. In TCRdb, the immuneACCESS table is reduced to in-frame sequences with V and J assigned. These tables do not hold every clone; where another copy was compared, an unresolved V gene accounts for under half, and the others remain unexplained. The V and J calls and the clone size are those of that table, but D and trimming were determined from the DNA. The sample table holds about 14,000 clones, of which about 89% were seen once. The ten largest clonotypes hold approximately 19% of the sample.

The chain links TRBV18 with TRBJ1-3; the D gene cannot be resolved reliably. The receptor was derived from a man in his 70s with rheumatoid arthritis. The sample comprised CD4+ T cells sorted from blood. CDR3 region: CASSPLEKSSGNTIYF. The bases are TGTGCCAGCTCACCATTGGAGAAGAGCTCTGGAAACACCATATATTTT.